These T cell receptor beta chains were read from a single sample in a study of blood T cell repertoires in COVID-19. Clones were sequenced by immunoSEQ multiplex PCR, and TCRdb holds only the in-frame ones, with some missing. The sample lists about 260,000 clones; approximately 87% were seen once. Sequencing was performed on peripheral blood. These receptors all come from a man in his 60s who had recovered from COVID-19. Each CDR3 is given with its conserved first and last residue. A D gene is named only where the DNA matches it firmly. Clone size appears in some rows only: once, few, many, or a class for an expanded clone.

V gene: TRBV10-1
J gene: TRBJ2-3
D gene: TRBD1
CDR3 length: 16
clone size: once
CDR3 DNA: TGCGCCAGCAGTGAGTCAGGGGGACAGGGCACAGATACGCAGTATTTT
CDR3 protein: CASSESGGQGTDTQYF

V gene: TRBV24-1
J gene: TRBJ2-3
D gene: -
CDR3 length: 13
clone size: -
CDR3 DNA: TGTGCCACCAGTGATACTATCAAAGATACGCAGTATTTT
CDR3 protein: CATSDTIKDTQYF

V gene: TRBV3-1/TRBV3-2
J gene: TRBJ2-5
D gene: TRBD2
CDR3 length: 17
clone size: -
CDR3 DNA: TGTGCCAGCAGCCCGGGACTAGCGATCGGGAACCAAGAGACCCAGTACTTC
CDR3 protein: CASSPGLAIGNQETQYF

V gene: TRBV5-4
J gene: TRBJ2-5
D gene: -
CDR3 length: 14
clone size: once
CDR3 DNA: TGTGCCAGCAGCCATGAAACAGGGTCAGAGACCCAGTACTTC
CDR3 protein: CASSHETGSETQYF

V gene: TRBV7-2
J gene: TRBJ2-3
D gene: TRBD2
CDR3 length: 17
clone size: -
CDR3 DNA: TGTGCCAGCAGCTTAGTCCCACGCGGGGGGGGCACAGATACGCAGTATTTT
CDR3 protein: CASSLVPRGGGTDTQYF

V gene: TRBV27
J gene: TRBJ1-2
D gene: -
CDR3 length: 12
clone size: -
CDR3 DNA: TGTGCCAGCAGTTTTGCAGGATATGGCTACACCTTC
CDR3 protein: CASSFAGYGYTF

V gene: TRBV24-1
J gene: TRBJ2-1
D gene: -
CDR3 length: 16
clone size: -
CDR3 DNA: TGTGCCACCAGTGATTTGGCCAGGGACGGGGGTAATGAGCAGTTCTTC
CDR3 protein: CATSDLARDGGNEQFF

V gene: TRBV24-1
J gene: TRBJ2-1
D gene: TRBD1
CDR3 length: 14
clone size: -
CDR3 DNA: TGTGCCACCAGTGACACCGGGACAGACAATGAGCAGTTCTTC
CDR3 protein: CATSDTGTDNEQFF

V gene: TRBV5-1
J gene: TRBJ2-4
D gene: -
CDR3 length: 15
clone size: -
CDR3 DNA: TGCGCCAGCAGCTTGGCCGGGGGTATCCAAAACATTCAGTACTTC
CDR3 protein: CASSLAGGIQNIQYF

V gene: TRBV29-1
J gene: TRBJ2-2
D gene: -
CDR3 length: 14
clone size: -
CDR3 DNA: TGCAGCGTTGGTTGGGCGATTGGGTCCGGGGAGCTGTTTTTT
CDR3 protein: CSVGWAIGSGELFF

V gene: TRBV3-1/TRBV3-2
J gene: TRBJ1-3
D gene: -
CDR3 length: 13
clone size: few
CDR3 DNA: TGTGCCAGCAGTGTCGGACTTACAAACACCATATATTTT
CDR3 protein: CASSVGLTNTIYF

V gene: TRBV20-1
J gene: TRBJ1-2
D gene: -
CDR3 length: 13
clone size: -
CDR3 DNA: TGCAGTGCTAGTCATTCGAGAGACTATGGCTACACCTTC
CDR3 protein: CSASHSRDYGYTF

V gene: TRBV5-1
J gene: TRBJ2-7
D gene: -
CDR3 length: 14
clone size: -
CDR3 DNA: TGCGCCAGCAGCTTGGGTGCCGGGGCCTACGAGCAGTACTTC
CDR3 protein: CASSLGAGAYEQYF

V gene: TRBV6-4
J gene: TRBJ2-5
D gene: -
CDR3 length: 13
clone size: -
CDR3 DNA: TGTGCCAGCAGTGACTCGACCGCGGGAACCCAGTACTTC
CDR3 protein: CASSDSTAGTQYF

V gene: TRBV5-1
J gene: TRBJ1-3
D gene: TRBD1
CDR3 length: 16
clone size: few
CDR3 DNA: TGCGCCAGCAGCCGTGGACAGGGTGGGCCTGGAAACACCATATATTTT
CDR3 protein: CASSRGQGGPGNTIYF

V gene: TRBV6-1
J gene: TRBJ1-6
D gene: -
CDR3 length: 17
clone size: once
CDR3 DNA: TGTGCCAGCAGTGAAGGGCAGGGTTTCTCCTATAATTCACCCCTCCACTTT
CDR3 protein: CASSEGQGFSYNSPLHF

V gene: TRBV19
J gene: TRBJ2-1
D gene: TRBD2
CDR3 length: 18
clone size: -
CDR3 DNA: TGTGCCAGTACGTTAAGGACTAGCGGGGGGGGCCTCTACAATGAGCAGTTCTTC
CDR3 protein: CASTLRTSGGGLYNEQFF

V gene: TRBV11-2
J gene: TRBJ2-3
D gene: -
CDR3 length: 17
clone size: -
CDR3 DNA: TGTGCCAGCAGCCAGAGTTCTTGGGAGGCCAGCACAGATACGCAGTATTTT
CDR3 protein: CASSQSSWEASTDTQYF

V gene: TRBV28
J gene: TRBJ2-7
D gene: -
CDR3 length: 14
clone size: -
CDR3 DNA: TGTGCCAGCAAAGGAGGGGTCACCCCCTACGAGCAGTACTTC
CDR3 protein: CASKGGVTPYEQYF

V gene: TRBV6-5
J gene: TRBJ1-3
D gene: TRBD1
CDR3 length: 15
clone size: -
CDR3 DNA: TGTGCCAGCAGTTACGTGACAGGGGCTGGAAACACCATATATTTT
CDR3 protein: CASSYVTGAGNTIYF

V gene: TRBV10-3
J gene: TRBJ2-3
D gene: -
CDR3 length: 17
clone size: -
CDR3 DNA: TGTGCCATCAGTGAGTCGGGCTGGGGGGACCCCCCAGATACGCAGTATTTT
CDR3 protein: CAISESGWGDPPDTQYF

V gene: TRBV30
J gene: TRBJ2-2
D gene: -
CDR3 length: 13
clone size: -
CDR3 DNA: TGTGCCTGGACGAGGGCCACCCCCGGGGAGCTGTTTTTT
CDR3 protein: CAWTRATPGELFF

V gene: TRBV12-3/TRBV12-4
J gene: TRBJ2-5
D gene: -
CDR3 length: 11
clone size: -
CDR3 DNA: TGTGCCAGCAGTTTTGCAGGGTTCCAGTACTTC
CDR3 protein: CASSFAGFQYF

V gene: TRBV5-1
J gene: TRBJ2-2
D gene: -
CDR3 length: 16
clone size: -
CDR3 DNA: TGCGCCAGCAGCTCCCGAGGGTACGACGGCACCGGGGAGCTGTTTTTT
CDR3 protein: CASSSRGYDGTGELFF

V gene: TRBV18
J gene: TRBJ2-2
D gene: TRBD1
CDR3 length: 16
clone size: -
CDR3 DNA: TGTGCCAGCTCACCCAGAACAGGGGCGAACACCGGGGAGCTGTTTTTT
CDR3 protein: CASSPRTGANTGELFF